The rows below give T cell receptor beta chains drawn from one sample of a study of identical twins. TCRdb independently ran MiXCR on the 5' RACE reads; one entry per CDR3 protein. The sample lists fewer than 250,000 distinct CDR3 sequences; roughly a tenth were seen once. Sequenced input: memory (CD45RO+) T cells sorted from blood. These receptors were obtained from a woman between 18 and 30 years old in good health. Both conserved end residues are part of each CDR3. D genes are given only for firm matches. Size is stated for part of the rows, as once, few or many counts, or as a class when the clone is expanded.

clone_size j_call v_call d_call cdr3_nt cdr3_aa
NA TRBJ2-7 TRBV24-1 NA TGTGCCACCAGTGATTCCACAGGATTACAGTACTTC CATSDSTGLQYF
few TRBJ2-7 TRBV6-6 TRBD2 TGTGCCAGCAGTTACGGCGGGAGCTACGAGCAGTACTTC CASSYGGSYEQYF
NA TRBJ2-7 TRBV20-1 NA TGCAGTGCTAGAGATCCGGTAGGGAACAACTACGAGCAGTACTTC CSARDPVGNNYEQYF
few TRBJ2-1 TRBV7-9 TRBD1 TGTGCCAGCAAGTTCGGACAGGGAGAATCTAATGAGCAGTTCTTC CASKFGQGESNEQFF
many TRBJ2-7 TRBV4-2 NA TGTGCCAGCAGCCAAGAAGTTCAGCGGCCGGGGCTTTTC CASSQEVQRPGLF
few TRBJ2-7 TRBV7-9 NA TGTGCCAGCACAAGCGGACCCGAGCAGTACTTC CASTSGPEQYF
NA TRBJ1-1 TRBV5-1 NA TGCGCCAGCAGCAATCAAGGGGGAGCTGAAGCTTTCTTT CASSNQGGAEAFF
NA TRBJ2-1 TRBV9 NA TGTGCCAGCAGCCTCGCGGTGGGGTCGAATGAGCAGTTCTTC CASSLAVGSNEQFF
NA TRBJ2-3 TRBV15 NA TGTGCCACCAGCAGGCGGTTACCGGGAGCAGATACGCAGTATTTT CATSRRLPGADTQYF
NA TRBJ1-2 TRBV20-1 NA TGCAGTGCTAGAGATGGGGGAGGGTATGGCTACACCTTC CSARDGGGYGYTF
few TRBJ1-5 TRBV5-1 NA TGCGCCAGCAGCTTGGACTTGGGGGGTCAGCCCCAGCATTTT CASSLDLGGQPQHF
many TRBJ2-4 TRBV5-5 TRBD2 TGTGCCAGCAGCTCGGAGGGATTGGCCGGACTAGCGGGAGGTTCGGCCAAAAACATTCAGTACTTC CASSSEGLAGLAGGSAKNIQYF
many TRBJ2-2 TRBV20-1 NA TGCAGTGTACTACAGGGCCAGGGGTCCACCGGGGAGCTGTTTTTT CSVLQGQGSTGELFF